Presented here are 28 T cell receptor beta chains from one specimen sequenced in a study of blood T cells in healthy people across ages. A second PCR of about 7 to 12 cycles used a sample-barcoded 5' primer and a J-beta primer mix. TCRdb redid the calling of the 5' RACE reads with MiXCR, one entry per CDR3 protein. The sample includes some 760,000 distinct CDR3 sequences, just under 25% of them seen just once. Another study also made use of these data, one on T cells of mothers and their children.

Sequenced sample: blood. The receptors derive from a boy between 10 and 17 years old in good health.

This sequence joins TRBV2 and TRBJ2-7; D is ambiguous. V gave up 7 bases and J gave up 3 bases, with 16 bases separating them. Germline CDR1 reads SNHLY; CDR2 reads FYNNEI. CDR3 length equals 14 residues. CDR3 protein: CASTRRMNYYEQYF. CDR3 DNA: TGTGCCAGCACCCGACGGATGAACTACTACGAGCAGTACTTC.

This clonotype was seen more than once but under ten times. The rearrangement uses TRBV6-2 or TRBV6-3 and TRBJ2-1; 14 bases agree with TRBD2. The CDR3 loop spans 13 amino acids. Germline CDR1 and CDR2: MNHEY and SVGEGT. Trimming cost V 8 bases and J 8 bases; bases outside gene matches: 2. CDR3 loop: CASGTSGRYEQFF. CDR3 bases: TGTGCCAGCGGGACTAGCGGGAGATATGAGCAGTTCTTC.

The chain uses TRBV6-2 or TRBV6-3 and TRBJ2-5; 10 bases line up with TRBD2. The last part of the DNA fits TRBJ2-1 better; the J call may be wrong. Germline CDR1 reads MNHEY; CDR2 reads SVGEGT. The CDR3 sequence is 15 residues long. CDR3 nucleotides: TGTGCCAGCAGCCCTCTAGCGGGAGTTGTTAATGAGCAGTTCTTC. Translating it yields CASSPLAGVVNEQFF.

There are many counts of this clonotype. The V and J genes are TRBV29-1 and TRBJ2-5; TRBD1 is a possible D gene (6 bases). Germline-derived CDR1 and CDR2 are SQVTM and ANQGSEA. The ends were cut back, 6 bases at V and 2 bases at J, with 13 bases in the middle. The CDR3 is made up of 13 amino acids. CDR3 sequence: CSVAGAGQETQYF. CDR3 nucleotide sequence: TGCAGCGTCGCAGGGGCTGGTCAAGAGACCCAGTACTTC. The full variable domain, completed using reference TRBV29-1 and TRBJ2-5, is SAVISQKPSRDICQRGTSLTIQCQVDSQVTMMFWYRQQPGQSLTLIATANQGSEATYESGFVIDKFPISRPNLTFSTLTVSNMSPEDSSIYLCSVAGAGQETQYFGPGTRLLVL.

The chain couples TRBV29-1 to TRBJ1-2, with D unresolved. Trimming pared 1 base from V and 4 bases from J, leaving 4 bases between. Per the germline V gene, CDR1 is SQVTM and CDR2 is ANQGSEA. The CDR3 contains 11 residues. The CDR3 is CSVEGVYGYTF. For the CDR3, the DNA is TGCAGCGTTGAAGGGGTCTATGGCTACACCTTC.

The rearrangement links TRBV12-5 to TRBJ2-1; no definite D call. Looked up from germline, CDR1 is LGHNT and CDR2 is FRNRAP. The CDR3 length is 12 residues. Trimming stripped 2 bases from V and 3 bases from J, with 2 bases between. CDR3: CASGLFYNEQFF. The CDR3 DNA sequence: TGTGCTAGTGGTTTGTTCTACAATGAGCAGTTCTTC.

The chain couples TRBV14 to TRBJ1-6; D unclear. V lost 1 base and J lost 14, with 12 bases in between. Per germline, CDR1 SGHDN and CDR2 FVKESK. CDR3 length equals 13 residues. The CDR3 nucleotides read TGTGCCAGCAGCCAAGGGACCCGAACGACCCTCCACTTT. Translation gives CASSQGTRTTLHF.

The chain combines TRBV6-2 or TRBV6-3 with TRBJ2-1, with 9 bases identical to TRBD2. CDR1 and CDR2 (germline): MNHEY, SVGEGT. The CDR3 length is 17 residues. V lost 6 bases and J lost 1; bases outside the gene matches: 10. In DNA, the CDR3 is TGTGCCAGCAGGATAGCGGGAGTCGTTGCTTCCTACAATGAGCAGTTCTTC. It codes for CASRIAGVVASYNEQFF.

The V call is TRBV20-1, the J call TRBJ1-1, with a tentative D call TRBD1 (6 bases). The ends were cut back, 0 bases at V and 13 bases at J, with 18 bases in the middle. Germline CDR1 DFQATT, CDR2 SNEGSKA (reference sequence). CDR3 length: 13 amino acids. CDR3 nucleotides: TGCAGTGCTAGAGATTCGCGACAGGTCGATGGTTTCTTT. Its protein product is CSARDSRQVDGFF.

This clonotype was picked up many times. The rearrangement joins TRBV4-3 to TRBJ2-5; D is uncertain. The germline V gene has CDR1 LGHNA and CDR2 YSLEER. Trimming cost V 0 bases and J 5 bases, with 7 bases left between them. The CDR3 spans 13 residues. Written as DNA, the CDR3 is TGCGCCAGCAGCCAAGATTCAGGCGAGACCCAGTACTTC. Protein product: CASSQDSGETQYF.

A remark on this clonotype: Relative to the germline gene, one junction end is altered; a read error may explain this. V gene TRBV4-2 combines with J gene TRBJ1-4; a possible D gene is TRBD1 (6 bases). Germline V gene data show CDR1 as LGHNA and CDR2 as YNFKEQ. The CDR3 length is 16 residues. This chain's CDR3 is CAGSQLLDRASGKLFF. In DNA, the CDR3 is TGTGCCGGCAGCCAGCTACTGGACAGAGCGAGCGGAAAACTGTTTTTT.

This clonotype was seen a few times. The chain links TRBV29-1 to TRBJ2-5; TRBD2 matches 10 bases. The better agreement between TRBJ2-1 and the DNA end casts doubt on the J call. The CDR3 has 12 residues. Germline V CDR1 and CDR2: SQVTM, ANQGSEA. The chain's CDR3 is CSGLAGDNEQFF. Here the CDR3 DNA reads TGCAGTGGGCTAGCGGGAGACAATGAGCAGTTCTTC.

This sequence joins TRBV25-1 and TRBJ2-2; perhaps TRBD1 as D (6 bases). CDR3 size: 12 residues. Germline CDR1 reads MGHDK; CDR2 reads SYGVNS. V gave up 7 bases and J gave up 7 bases, with 10 bases separating them. This CDR3 reads CASTTGSGELFF. In DNA, the CDR3 is TGTGCCAGCACCACAGGGAGCGGGGAGCTGTTTTTT. The entire variable domain, with the rest obtained from reference TRBV25-1 and TRBJ2-2, is as follows: EADIYQTPRYLVIGTGKKITLECSQTMGHDKMYWYQQDPGMELHLIHYSYGVNSTEKGDLSSESTVSRIRTEHFPLTLESARPSHTSQYLCASTTGSGELFFGEGSRLTVL.

This clonotype was seen many times. The chain joins TRBV7-2 to TRBJ2-1; the match to TRBD2 covers 7 bases. Trimming cost V 5 bases and J 6 bases; bases outside gene matches: 13. CDR3 size: 16 residues. Germline values: CDR1 SGHTA, CDR2 FQGNSA. The CDR3 is CASSPLGLGAVNEQFF. CDR3 nucleotides: TGTGCCAGCAGCCCCTTAGGACTAGGGGCGGTCAATGAGCAGTTCTTC.

The chain links TRBV19 to TRBJ2-1; 7 positions match TRBD2. Trimming removed 7 bases from V and 7 bases from J; junction bases left unmatched: 7. Germline values: CDR1 LNHDA, CDR2 SQIVND (reference sequence). CDR3 length: 13 residues. The CDR3 DNA reads TGTGCCAGTATGGAGGGAGCGGGGAATGAGCAGTTCTTC. Translating gives CASMEGAGNEQFF.

This clonotype has just a few counts. V usage is TRBV10-3 and J usage is TRBJ2-1, with TRBD2 identical over 7 bases. Germline-derived CDR1 and CDR2 are ENHRY and SYGVKD. This CDR3 is built from 17 residues. V lost 3 bases, J lost 4 bases, and 12 bases stayed unmatched. DNA of the CDR3: TGTGCCATCAGTGAACGGAGCAGGAGGGAGGGTTACAATGAGCAGTTCTTC. Amino acid sequence: CAISERSRREGYNEQFF.

The chain carries TRBV7-2 and TRBJ2-1; D unresolved. Per the germline V gene, CDR1 is SGHTA and CDR2 is FQGNSA. This CDR3 is built from 15 residues. The V and J ends lost 5 bases and 0 bases respectively, with 11 bases between them. CDR3 loop: CASSPTQSSYNEQFF. The CDR3 DNA reads as TGTGCCAGCAGCCCCACCCAGAGCTCCTACAATGAGCAGTTCTTC.

The rearrangement links TRBV4-3 to TRBJ2-7, with a tentative D call TRBD1 (6 bases). The V and J ends lost 2 bases and 3 bases respectively, with 14 bases between them. Germline CDR1 is LGHNA and CDR2 is YSLEER. The CDR3 totals 15 residues. The CDR3, as DNA: TGCGCCAGCAGCCAAAGTTTGTACAGGGACTACGAGCAGTACTTC. Translated: CASSQSLYRDYEQYF.

The rearrangement uses TRBV20-1 and TRBJ2-3, with TRBD2 matching over 9 bases. The V segment lost 3 bases and the J segment 3 bases; nucleotides outside the gene matches: 7. This CDR3 has 15 amino acids. The germline gives CDR1 DFQATT, CDR2 SNEGSKA (reference sequence). In DNA form, the CDR3 reads TGCAGTGCTAGTCAGCGGGAGGATGTTACAGATACGCAGTATTTT. Its protein product is CSASQREDVTDTQYF.

The chain uses TRBV7-2 and TRBJ2-4, with no clear D. V was shortened by 3 bases and J by 3 bases, with 12 bases between the two germline ends. Germline values: CDR1 SGHTA, CDR2 FQGNSA. The CDR3 has 15 residues. The DNA of the CDR3 is TGTGCCAGCAGCTTCCCATATGATAACAAAAACATTCAGTACTTC. It is translated as CASSFPYDNKNIQYF.

This clonotype was observed a few times. The genes are TRBV7-9 and TRBJ1-2; D not resolved. Trimming pared 3 bases from V and 0 bases from J, leaving 5 bases between. This CDR3 is built from 13 residues. Germline V gives CDR1 SEHNR, CDR2 FQNEAQ (reference sequence). The CDR3 DNA reads as TGTGCCAGCAGCTTGCATTCTAACTATGGCTACACCTTC. It translates to CASSLHSNYGYTF.

The chain employs TRBV20-1 and TRBJ2-2, with D possibly TRBD2 on 5 matching bases. This CDR3 contains 16 residues. V was shortened by 0 bases and J by 0 bases, with 11 bases between the two germline ends. Germline V CDR1 and CDR2: DFQATT, SNEGSKA (reference sequence). In nucleotides, the CDR3 is TGCAGTGCTAGAGATCGGCGGACTGCGAACACCGGGGAGCTGTTTTTT. Its protein is CSARDRRTANTGELFF.

Only a few counts were recorded for this clonotype. In DNA form, the CDR3 reads TGCAGTGCACAGACAGGAGCCTACGAGCAGTACTTC. It yields the protein CSAQTGAYEQYF. The chain combines TRBV20-1 with TRBJ2-7; D is possibly TRBD1 (6 bases). Trimming took 6 bases from V and 2 from J, leaving 11 bases between them. From germline, CDR1 is DFQATT and CDR2 SNEGSKA (reference sequence). The CDR3 length is 12 residues.

This clonotype was seen more than once but under ten times. This chain links TRBV29-1 with TRBJ2-3; possibly TRBD2 for D (5 bases). With 1 base removed from V and 2 bases from J, the gap between germline ends came to 16 bases. CDR3 length: 16 amino acids. In germline, CDR1 is SQVTM, CDR2 ANQGSEA. The CDR3 region has the DNA TGCAGCGTTGAAGCCCCGGAGGCGGGCTTCACAGATACGCAGTATTTT. This translates into CSVEAPEAGFTDTQYF.

This clonotype was picked up a small number of times. J is TRBJ1-1 and V is TRBV7-9; maybe TRBD1 (6 bases). V gave up 3 bases and J gave up 2 bases, with 16 bases separating them. CDR1 is SEHNR, CDR2 FQNEAQ, per germline (reference sequence). This CDR3 has 16 amino acids. The CDR3 DNA reads as TGTGCCAGCAGCTTCAACCGGGACACTTTAAACACTGAAGCTTTCTTT. Amino acid sequence: CASSFNRDTLNTEAFF. The full variable domain, in which reference TRBV7-9 and TRBJ1-1 provide the parts outside the CDR3, is DTGVSQNPRHKITKRGQNVTFRCDPISEHNRLYWYRQTLGQGPEFLTYFQNEAQLEKSRLLSDRFSAERPKGSFSTLEIQRTEQGDSAMYLCASSFNRDTLNTEAFFGQGTRLTVV.

This clonotype was detected a few times. The rearrangement joins TRBV5-1 to TRBJ2-5; 7 positions agree with TRBD1. The V segment lost 7 bases and the J segment 2 bases; nucleotides outside the gene matches: 5. Germline V CDR1 and CDR2: SGHRS, YFSETQ. CDR3 length equals 13 residues. The CDR3 DNA is TGCGCCAGCCGAGGACAGGAGCAAGAGACCCAGTACTTC. Protein sequence: CASRGQEQETQYF.

The J gene is TRBJ2-7, the V gene TRBV15; the D gene is possibly TRBD1 (5 bases). The germline gives CDR1 LNHNV, CDR2 YYDKDF (reference sequence). The CDR3 length is 14 residues. Trimming removed 5 bases from V and 7 bases from J, with 18 bases in between. The chain's CDR3 is CATSDRRTLREQYF. The CDR3 DNA is TGTGCCACCAGCGACAGACGGACATTGCGGGAGCAGTACTTC.

The genes are TRBV28 and TRBJ1-4, with D possibly matching TRBD1 (5 bases). The CDR3 is 14 residues long. From germline, CDR1 is MDHEN and CDR2 SYDVKM. Trimming stripped 2 bases from V and 8 bases from J, with 12 bases between. The CDR3 DNA is TGTGCCAGCAGTTTAACGGAGGAGGGGGAAAAACTGTTTTTT. Protein sequence: CASSLTEEGEKLFF.